This is a list of T cell receptor beta chains from one sample in a study of blood T cell repertoires in COVID-19. Some clones are missing from TCRdb's copy, which holds only in-frame ones; the method was immunoSEQ multiplex PCR. The sample carries 60,000 to 85,000 clones, approximately 80% recorded once. The sequenced sample was peripheral blood. The receptors were sampled from a man aged 80 or over with acute or convalescent COVID-19. Both conserved end residues are part of each CDR3. D genes are given only for firm matches. Clone size, where shown, is once, few, many, or a class for clones that have expanded.

j_gene: TRBJ2-2; d_gene: TRBD2; v_gene: TRBV7-2; abundance: NA; CDR3nt: TGTGCCAGCAGCTTAGCCCAGCGGGGGAACACCGGGGAGCTGTTTTTT; CDR3aa: CASSLAQRGNTGELFF
j_gene: TRBJ2-1; d_gene: NA; v_gene: TRBV7-3; abundance: NA; CDR3nt: TGTGCCAGCAGCTCTCAGCGGCACAATGAGCAGTTCTTC; CDR3aa: CASSSQRHNEQFF
j_gene: TRBJ1-1; d_gene: NA; v_gene: TRBV7-3; abundance: NA; CDR3nt: TGTGCCAGCAGACCACAGGGACGGAACACTGAAGCTTTCTTT; CDR3aa: CASRPQGRNTEAFF
j_gene: TRBJ1-1; d_gene: TRBD1; v_gene: TRBV5-1; abundance: NA; CDR3nt: TGCGCCAGCAGCTTACGACAGGGGCGATGGAACACTGAAGCTTTCTTT; CDR3aa: CASSLRQGRWNTEAFF
j_gene: TRBJ1-3; d_gene: NA; v_gene: TRBV6-6; abundance: NA; CDR3nt: TGTGCCAGCAGGGAGGAGACTGGAAACACCATATATTTT; CDR3aa: CASREETGNTIYF
j_gene: TRBJ2-5; d_gene: TRBD2; v_gene: TRBV7-9; abundance: NA; CDR3nt: TGTGCCAGCAGCCGCCGGGGGGGTAGGGACCAAGAGACCCAGTACTTC; CDR3aa: CASSRRGGRDQETQYF
j_gene: TRBJ2-2; d_gene: NA; v_gene: TRBV5-1; abundance: NA; CDR3nt: TGCGCCAGCAGTTTCTCAGTGAATCCAACCGGGGAGCTGTTTTTT; CDR3aa: CASSFSVNPTGELFF
j_gene: TRBJ1-1; d_gene: NA; v_gene: TRBV28; abundance: NA; CDR3nt: TGTGCCAGCAGTTCCGGACAGCTGAGGAACACTGAAGCTTTCTTT; CDR3aa: CASSSGQLRNTEAFF
j_gene: TRBJ2-5; d_gene: NA; v_gene: TRBV5-1; abundance: NA; CDR3nt: TGCGCCAGCAGCTTTCAGGGAAGGGGAATCCAAGAGACCCAGTACTTC; CDR3aa: CASSFQGRGIQETQYF
j_gene: TRBJ2-1; d_gene: NA; v_gene: TRBV4-1; abundance: once; CDR3nt: TGCGCCAGCAGCCAAAGAATAGAGGGGGGGGATGAGCAGTTCTTC; CDR3aa: CASSQRIEGGDEQFF
j_gene: TRBJ2-1; d_gene: TRBD2; v_gene: TRBV6-4; abundance: NA; CDR3nt: TGTGCCAGCATGGTATTGCCGCTAGCGGGTTCGGGGGTAGGTAATGAGCAGTTCTTC; CDR3aa: CASMVLPLAGSGVGNEQFF
j_gene: TRBJ2-3; d_gene: TRBD2; v_gene: TRBV7-2; abundance: once; CDR3nt: TGTGCCAGCACCATCCAAGGCGGGAGCCTAAGCACAGATACGCAGTATTTT; CDR3aa: CASTIQGGSLSTDTQYF
j_gene: TRBJ1-5; d_gene: NA; v_gene: TRBV27; abundance: NA; CDR3nt: TGTGCCAGCAGTTCCTGGGGGGGTTATAGCAATCAGCCCCAGCATTTT; CDR3aa: CASSSWGGYSNQPQHF
j_gene: TRBJ2-2; d_gene: NA; v_gene: TRBV7-3; abundance: NA; CDR3nt: TGTGCCAGCAGCCCAGGGTTTTTAACCGGGGAGCTGTTTTTT; CDR3aa: CASSPGFLTGELFF
j_gene: TRBJ2-1; d_gene: TRBD2; v_gene: TRBV19; abundance: NA; CDR3nt: TGTGCCAGTAGTGATAACAGCGGGAGGCCCTACAATGAGCAGTTCTTC; CDR3aa: CASSDNSGRPYNEQFF
j_gene: TRBJ2-2; d_gene: TRBD2; v_gene: TRBV24-1; abundance: NA; CDR3nt: TGTGCCACCAGTGATCCCGCTGGGGGGAGGGCCGGGGAGCTGTTTTTT; CDR3aa: CATSDPAGGRAGELFF
j_gene: TRBJ2-5; d_gene: NA; v_gene: TRBV27; abundance: NA; CDR3nt: TGTGCCAGCAGATTCACTTTCCAAGAGACCCAGTACTTC; CDR3aa: CASRFTFQETQYF
j_gene: TRBJ1-1; d_gene: NA; v_gene: TRBV6-5; abundance: NA; CDR3nt: TGTGCCAGCAGAGGAGCAAGGAGTACTGAAGCTTTCTTT; CDR3aa: CASRGARSTEAFF
j_gene: TRBJ2-1; d_gene: NA; v_gene: TRBV11-2; abundance: NA; CDR3nt: TGTGCCAGCAGCCCAAGGGGCGCGGGGGCGGGTTACAATGAGCAGTTCTTC; CDR3aa: CASSPRGAGAGYNEQFF
j_gene: TRBJ1-1; d_gene: TRBD1; v_gene: TRBV6-1; abundance: NA; CDR3nt: TGTGCCAGCAGTGCTGGACAGGGCTTGGGCCGGGACACTGAAGCTTTCTTT; CDR3aa: CASSAGQGLGRDTEAFF
j_gene: TRBJ1-5; d_gene: TRBD1; v_gene: TRBV3-1/TRBV3-2; abundance: NA; CDR3nt: TGTGCCAGCAGCCCGACAGGGTCGGATCAGCCCCAGCATTTT; CDR3aa: CASSPTGSDQPQHF
j_gene: TRBJ1-2; d_gene: NA; v_gene: TRBV18; abundance: NA; CDR3nt: TGTGCCAGCTCACCCCCCGGGGGTAACTATGGCTACACCTTC; CDR3aa: CASSPPGGNYGYTF
j_gene: TRBJ1-2; d_gene: NA; v_gene: TRBV2; abundance: few; CDR3nt: TGTGCCAGCGGGAATGGGAGGGGGTCCCCAATTAACTATGGCTACACCTTC; CDR3aa: CASGNGRGSPINYGYTF
j_gene: TRBJ1-6; d_gene: NA; v_gene: TRBV25-1; abundance: few; CDR3nt: TGTGCCAGCAGTGAATCGACTAAACCCACTTCACCCCTCCACTTT; CDR3aa: CASSESTKPTSPLHF
j_gene: TRBJ1-3; d_gene: NA; v_gene: TRBV5-1; abundance: few; CDR3nt: TGCGCCAGCAGCTTGGCAGGCCGCTCTGGAAACACCATATATTTT; CDR3aa: CASSLAGRSGNTIYF
j_gene: TRBJ1-3; d_gene: TRBD1; v_gene: TRBV4-3; abundance: NA; CDR3nt: TGCGCCAGCAGCCAAGATGACAGGGGGTCGAGAAACACCATATATTTT; CDR3aa: CASSQDDRGSRNTIYF
j_gene: TRBJ2-5; d_gene: NA; v_gene: TRBV18; abundance: NA; CDR3nt: TGTGCCAGCTCAACATCGGCAGGCCAAGAGACCCAGTACTTC; CDR3aa: CASSTSAGQETQYF
j_gene: TRBJ1-1; d_gene: NA; v_gene: TRBV10-3; abundance: NA; CDR3nt: TGTGCCATCAGTGAGGGGGGCAGGGATACTGAAGCTTTCTTT; CDR3aa: CAISEGGRDTEAFF
j_gene: TRBJ1-1; d_gene: NA; v_gene: TRBV5-5; abundance: NA; CDR3nt: TGTGCCAGCAGCTCCTACGGGGGGATGAACACTGAAGCTTTCTTT; CDR3aa: CASSSYGGMNTEAFF
j_gene: TRBJ1-1; d_gene: NA; v_gene: TRBV12-3/TRBV12-4; abundance: NA; CDR3nt: TGTGCCAGCAGCCGCGGCGGCACTGAAGCTTTCTTT; CDR3aa: CASSRGGTEAFF
j_gene: TRBJ1-5; d_gene: TRBD1; v_gene: TRBV2; abundance: few; CDR3nt: TGTGCCAGCAGAAGGACAGGAGGCAGCAATCAGCCCCAGCATTTT; CDR3aa: CASRRTGGSNQPQHF
j_gene: TRBJ1-2; d_gene: NA; v_gene: TRBV5-1; abundance: NA; CDR3nt: TGCGCCAGCAGCTTGGGGGGGCATTATGGCTACACCTTC; CDR3aa: CASSLGGHYGYTF
j_gene: TRBJ2-4; d_gene: NA; v_gene: TRBV28; abundance: NA; CDR3nt: TGTGCCAGCAGTTTCGCCAGACCCAGGGTTCAGTACTTC; CDR3aa: CASSFARPRVQYF
j_gene: TRBJ2-1; d_gene: TRBD2; v_gene: TRBV28; abundance: few; CDR3nt: TGTGCCAGTACCCGAGGGGCGGGAGGGCAGTTCTTC; CDR3aa: CASTRGAGGQFF
j_gene: TRBJ2-3; d_gene: TRBD2; v_gene: TRBV18; abundance: NA; CDR3nt: TGTGCCAGCTCACGGACTAGCGGGGGCTCAGATACGCAGTATTTT; CDR3aa: CASSRTSGGSDTQYF
j_gene: TRBJ1-2; d_gene: TRBD1; v_gene: TRBV27; abundance: NA; CDR3nt: TGTGCCAGCAGTCAAGGAAGACAGGGCCCCCGACTCTTC; CDR3aa: CASSQGRQGPRLF
j_gene: TRBJ1-4; d_gene: NA; v_gene: TRBV6-6; abundance: NA; CDR3nt: TGTGCCAGCAGCCCAACTCCCCTTACTAATGAAAAACTGTTTTTT; CDR3aa: CASSPTPLTNEKLFF
j_gene: TRBJ1-1; d_gene: NA; v_gene: TRBV7-2; abundance: NA; CDR3nt: TGTGCCAGCAGCTACTGGGGGGTTGCGACTGAAGCTTTCTTT; CDR3aa: CASSYWGVATEAFF
j_gene: TRBJ2-7; d_gene: NA; v_gene: TRBV27; abundance: many; CDR3nt: TGTGCCAGCATAGGGGGTGGGGAGCAGTACTTC; CDR3aa: CASIGGGEQYF
j_gene: TRBJ2-3; d_gene: TRBD2; v_gene: TRBV5-1; abundance: NA; CDR3nt: TGCGCCAGCAGTTTAGAACTAGCGGGTGGCACAGATACGCAGTATTTT; CDR3aa: CASSLELAGGTDTQYF
j_gene: TRBJ2-1; d_gene: TRBD2; v_gene: TRBV29-1; abundance: NA; CDR3nt: TGCAGCGCCCGGCCGGGACTAGCGAGGGGGGATGAGCAGTTCTTC; CDR3aa: CSARPGLARGDEQFF
j_gene: TRBJ2-1; d_gene: NA; v_gene: TRBV7-9; abundance: NA; CDR3nt: TGTGCCAGCAGCACGGCGGGACTCCCCGGGGATGAGCAGTTCTTC; CDR3aa: CASSTAGLPGDEQFF
j_gene: TRBJ2-2; d_gene: NA; v_gene: TRBV2; abundance: NA; CDR3nt: TGTGCCAGCAGTGAAGCGGGGGGAGAAACCGGGGAGCTGTTTTTT; CDR3aa: CASSEAGGETGELFF
j_gene: TRBJ1-5; d_gene: TRBD1; v_gene: TRBV7-8; abundance: NA; CDR3nt: TGTGCCAGCAGCTTAGTGTGGACAGGGGGCGCGGGCAATCAGCCCCAGCATTTT; CDR3aa: CASSLVWTGGAGNQPQHF
j_gene: TRBJ1-6; d_gene: NA; v_gene: TRBV19; abundance: few; CDR3nt: TGTGCCAGTAGTATCGGGCGGACAGCAAGCTATAATTCACCCCTCCACTTT; CDR3aa: CASSIGRTASYNSPLHF